A single sample is the source of the 21 T cell receptor beta chains below, sequenced in a study of regulatory T cells in long-lasting Graves disease. CDR3 regions were amplified by Arm-PCR using iRepertoire HTBI primers to build TCR beta libraries. TCRdb redid the calling of the multiplex PCR reads with MiXCR, one entry per CDR3 protein. The table lists about 300,000 distinct CDR3 sequences, 15% to 20% of them singletons, with about two fifths in the top ten. The sample's time point: newly diagnosed GD, antithyroid drugs for less than 3 months. Generation of the TCR library employed RNA extracted from PBMCs. The source was peripheral blood mononuclear cells (PBMCs), collected at new diagnosis, from a patient treated with antithyroid drugs. The origin of the receptors is a female donor with Graves disease.

This clonotype was observed a few times. The chain joins TRBV6-1 to TRBJ1-5, with D uncertain. There are 14 residues in the CDR3. CDR1 MNHNS and CDR2 SASEGT come from the germline V gene. The ends were cut back, 5 bases at V and 5 bases at J, with 13 bases in the middle. CDR3 in DNA: TGTGCCAGCAGTACCCCGGGCCTTCATCAGCCCCAGCATTTT. This gives the protein CASSTPGLHQPQHF.

This clonotype has at least ten counts. The V and J genes are TRBV6-1 and TRBJ1-5; TRBD1 is a possible D gene (6 bases). The CDR3 contains 16 residues. V shed 1 base and J shed 4 bases, with 14 bases lying between them. Germline values: CDR1 MNHNS, CDR2 SASEGT. For the CDR3, the DNA is TGTGCCAGCAGTGAAGGGTGGGGGGCCCCGAATCAGCCCCAGCATTTT. This gives the protein CASSEGWGAPNQPQHF.

The chain recombines TRBV27 with TRBJ2-7; D not resolved. V lost 5 bases and J 6 bases, leaving 14 bases between the germline ends. The germline gives CDR1 MNHEY, CDR2 SMNVEV (reference sequence). There are 13 residues in the CDR3. CDR3 DNA: TGTGCCAGCAGTACACCCGAGGTTGGCGAGCAGTACTTC. Protein product: CASSTPEVGEQYF.

The V and J genes are TRBV25-1 and TRBJ2-1; D is perhaps TRBD1 or TRBD2 (6 bases each). The CDR3 contains 16 residues. CDR1 MGHDK and CDR2 SYGVNS come from the germline V gene. Deletions cut 0 bases from V and 3 bases from J, with 12 bases between. DNA of the CDR3: TGTGCCAGCAGTGAATATGGGGGGCAGGGCTACAATGAGCAGTTCTTC. This encodes CASSEYGGQGYNEQFF.

At least ten counts were recorded for this clonotype. The chain combines TRBV28 with TRBJ2-5, with D perhaps matching TRBD2 (6 bases). CDR1 MDHEN and CDR2 SYDVKM come from the germline V gene. The CDR3 loop spans 13 amino acids. The V end lost 7 bases, the J end lost 4 bases, and 13 bases lay between the germline ends. DNA of the CDR3: TGTGCCAGCAACGAGGGAGGAGGAGAGACCCAGTACTTC. It encodes CASNEGGGETQYF. Using reference TRBV28 and TRBJ2-5 for the parts outside the CDR3, the full variable domain is DVKVTQSSRYLVKRTGEKVFLECVQDMDHENMFWYRQDPGLGLRLIYFSYDVKMKEKGDIPEGYSVSREKKERFSLILESASTNQTSMYLCASNEGGGETQYFGPGTRLLVL.

This clonotype has at least ten counts. The chain has TRBV28 and TRBJ2-3; D is perhaps TRBD1 (5 bases). Germline CDR1 MDHEN, CDR2 SYDVKM. The CDR3 totals 15 residues. V lost 4 bases and J lost 2, with 13 bases in between. The CDR3 loop is CASSSSRAHTDTQYF. CDR3 nucleotide sequence: TGTGCCAGCAGTTCCTCCAGGGCTCACACAGATACGCAGTATTTT. The complete variable domain, with remaining parts taken from reference TRBV28 and TRBJ2-3, reads DVKVTQSSRYLVKRTGEKVFLECVQDMDHENMFWYRQDPGLGLRLIYFSYDVKMKEKGDIPEGYSVSREKKERFSLILESASTNQTSMYLCASSSSRAHTDTQYFGPGTRLTVL.

Details on this clonotype: This is likely an artifact of a read error, given a far larger clone one base away. The genes are TRBV28 and TRBJ2-5; D gene uncertain. Gene TRBJ2-1 matches the end of the DNA better, so the J call may be wrong. This CDR3 has 14 amino acids. In germline, CDR1 is MDHEN, CDR2 SYDVKM. The CDR3 DNA reads TGTGCCGGCAGTTTTCGCCTAGGTAGAAATGAGCAGTTCTTC. Encoded protein: CAGSFRLGRNEQFF.

This chain connects TRBV7-8 to TRBJ2-7, with 9 nucleotides matching TRBD1. The CDR3 contains 17 residues. Germline V CDR1 and CDR2: SGHVS, FQNEAQ. The V segment lost 5 bases and the J segment 3 bases; nucleotides outside the gene matches: 14. The CDR3 reads CASSEEVVRDRVYEQYF. In nucleotides, the CDR3 is TGTGCCAGCAGCGAGGAGGTGGTGCGGGACAGGGTCTACGAGCAGTACTTC.

The rearrangement joins TRBV6-1 to TRBJ1-4; 9 bases are shared with TRBD1. The CDR3 loop spans 14 amino acids. The V segment lost 5 bases and the J segment 8 bases; nucleotides outside the gene matches: 6. Germline CDR1 is MNHNS and CDR2 is SASEGT. The CDR3 coding sequence is TGTGCCAGCAGTCGAGGACAGGGGATCGAAAAACTGTTTTTT. Residues: CASSRGQGIEKLFF.

In its sample, this clonotype was seen many times. The rearrangement links TRBV11-2 to TRBJ2-3; D gene ambiguous. Germline V gene data show CDR1 as SGHAT and CDR2 as FQNNGV. V lost 5 bases and J 2 bases, leaving 11 bases between the germline ends. The CDR3 is 14 amino acids. The CDR3 loop is CASSLDPYTDTQYF. The CDR3 nucleotides read TGTGCCAGCAGCCTGGACCCCTACACAGATACGCAGTATTTT.

The V gene is TRBV7-9, the J gene TRBJ2-3, with D possibly matching TRBD2 (5 bases). V was shortened by 1 base and J by 1 base, with 18 bases between the two germline ends. The germline gives CDR1 SEHNR, CDR2 FQNEAQ (reference sequence). The CDR3 loop spans 18 amino acids. The CDR3 DNA sequence: TGTGCCAGCAGCTTAGATCCCCCCAGGCTAGCTGGCACAGATACGCAGTATTTT. It specifies CASSLDPPRLAGTDTQYF.

This clonotype was picked up many times. V is TRBV28 and J is TRBJ2-5; D tentatively reads TRBD1 or TRBD2 (5 bases each). Germline CDR1 reads MDHEN; CDR2 reads SYDVKM. The CDR3 covers 15 residues. Trimming stripped 2 bases from V and 5 bases from J, with 15 bases between. The CDR3 spells CASSLSGLGEETQYF. In nucleotides, the CDR3 is TGTGCCAGCAGTTTAAGCGGTCTGGGGGAGGAGACCCAGTACTTC.

This clonotype was seen ten or more times. The chain uses TRBV5-1 and TRBJ1-2, with 10 bases identical to TRBD1. The CDR3 is made up of 15 amino acids. Germline V CDR1 and CDR2: SGHRS, YFSETQ. V was clipped by 4 bases and J by 3 bases; unmatched bases: 6. The DNA for the CDR3 is TGCGCCAGCAGCCTCCGGGACAGGGGTCACTATGGCTACACCTTC. It encodes CASSLRDRGHYGYTF.

The CDR3 DNA reads as TGTGCCTGGAAATCCGGGATCACAACTAATGAAAAACTGTTTTTT. This sequence encodes CAWKSGITTNEKLFF. The chain uses TRBV30 and TRBJ1-4; D is unresolved. The CDR3 is 15 residues long. Germline V gene lookup returns CDR1 GTSNPN and CDR2 SVGIG (reference sequence). V was shortened by 4 bases and J by 0 bases, with 12 bases between the two germline ends.

CDR3 nucleotides: TGTGCCAGCAGGAGGGACACGGTGGGACCAAGAGAGACCCAGTACTTC. As protein: CASRRDTVGPRETQYF. This chain connects TRBV2 to TRBJ2-5; possible D gene TRBD1, 6 bases. V was clipped by 6 bases and J by 4 bases, with 21 bases between them. The CDR3 runs 16 residues. Germline V CDR1 and CDR2: SNHLY, FYNNEI.

Turning to this clonotype: This sequence is one base from a far larger clone and is likely a read error. The rearrangement links TRBV6-2 or TRBV6-3 to TRBJ1-2; D ambiguous. The CDR3 has 13 amino acids. CDR1 MNHEY and CDR2 SVGEGT come from the germline V gene. CDR3 DNA sequence: TGTGCCGGCAGTAGCAAGCCCTCAGGTGGCTACACCTTC. It specifies CAGSSKPSGGYTF.

This clonotype has a count of ten or more. The chain is built from TRBV12-3 or TRBV12-4 and TRBJ2-7; TRBD1 or TRBD2 may be the D gene (5 bases each). Trimming removed 1 base at V and 5 bases at J, with 15 bases between. CDR3 size: 15 residues. CDR3 nucleotide sequence: TGTGCCAGCAGTTTAGGATCTTGGGGGATCCACGAGCAGTACTTC. Its translation is CASSLGSWGIHEQYF.

Remarks on this clonotype: Since a much larger clone is just one base distant, this may be a read error. The V and J genes are TRBV14 and TRBJ2-1; TRBD2 matches 9 bases. CDR1 SGHDN and CDR2 FVKESK come from the germline V gene. This CDR3 region has 14 residues. V dropped 6 bases and J dropped 9; count of bases not matched to a gene: 9. The CDR3 coding sequence is TGTGCCAGCAGTGATAGCGGGAGAGGGCGTGAGCAGTTCTTC. Translating it yields CASSDSGRGREQFF.

This clonotype was counted a single time. Being one base from a much bigger clone, this may be a read error. The chain carries TRBV30 and TRBJ1-1; D is possibly TRBD1 (5 bases). The V gene's germline CDR1 is GTSNPN and CDR2 SVGIG (reference sequence). V gave up 2 bases and J gave up 3 bases, with 13 bases separating them. This CDR3 spans 14 amino acids. CDR3: CAWSPMGRDTEAFF. CDR3 DNA sequence: TGTGCCTGGAGTCCCATGGGACGGGACACTGAAGCTTTCTTT.

A word on this clonotype: A single base is all that separates this from a far larger clone, so a read error is likely. CDR3 in DNA: TGTGCCATCAGTGACGGGAGCTCCTACAATGAGCAGTTCTTC. Translated: CAISDGSSYNEQFF. The V call is TRBV10-3, the J call TRBJ2-1; D may be TRBD2 (6 bases). The CDR3 runs to 14 residues. Deletions cut 3 bases from V and 0 bases from J, with 6 bases between. CDR1 and CDR2 (germline): ENHRY, SYGVKD.

The sample holds a few counts of this clonotype. A much larger clone lies a single base off, so this may be a read error. The CDR3 region is CAIRETSGSGDTQYF. The DNA of the CDR3 is TGTGCCATCAGAGAGACTAGCGGGAGTGGTGATACGCAGTATTTT. The chain couples TRBV10-3 to TRBJ2-3; TRBD2 matches 12 bases. Trimming at V came to 6 bases and at J to 6 bases, leaving 7 bases not matched to a gene. The CDR3 covers 15 residues. CDR1 and CDR2 (germline): ENHRY, SYGVKD.